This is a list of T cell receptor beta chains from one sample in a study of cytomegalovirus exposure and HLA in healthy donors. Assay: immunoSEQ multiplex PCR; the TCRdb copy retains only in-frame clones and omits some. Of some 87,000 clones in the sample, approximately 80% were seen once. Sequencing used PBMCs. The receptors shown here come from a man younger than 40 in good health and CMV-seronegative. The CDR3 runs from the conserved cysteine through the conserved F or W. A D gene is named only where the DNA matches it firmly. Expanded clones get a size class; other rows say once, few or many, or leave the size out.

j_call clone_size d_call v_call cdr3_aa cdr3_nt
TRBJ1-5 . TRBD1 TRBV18 CASSPKKGDRGNSNQPQHF TGTGCCAGCTCGCCGAAGAAAGGGGACAGGGGGAATAGCAATCAGCCCCAGCATTTT
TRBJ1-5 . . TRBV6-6 CASSYSRRRGGQPQHF TGTGCCAGCAGTTACTCCCGGCGGAGGGGCGGTCAGCCCCAGCATTTT
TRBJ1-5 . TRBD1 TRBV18 CASSPIETGSGQPQHF TGTGCCAGCTCACCAATTGAGACAGGGAGTGGCCAGCCCCAGCATTTT
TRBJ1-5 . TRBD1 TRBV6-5 CASRRQGASNQPQHF TGTGCCAGCAGGCGACAGGGGGCGAGCAATCAGCCCCAGCATTTT
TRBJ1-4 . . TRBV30 CAWSELFGALPKGLFF TGTGCCTGGAGTGAGCTCTTTGGGGCTCTCCCGAAGGGACTGTTTTTT
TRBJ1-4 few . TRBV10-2 CASQGRANEKLFF TGCGCCTCACAGGGTAGGGCTAATGAAAAACTGTTTTTT
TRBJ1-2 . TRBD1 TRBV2 CASRASGTGGSYGYTF TGTGCCAGCAGAGCTTCAGGGACAGGGGGAAGCTATGGCTACACCTTC
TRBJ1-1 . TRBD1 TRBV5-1 CASSFRPGQGLNTEAFF TGCGCCAGCAGCTTTCGACCAGGACAGGGGTTGAACACTGAAGCTTTCTTT
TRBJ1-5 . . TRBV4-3 CASSQDRGVWNQPQHF TGCGCCAGCAGCCAAGATCGGGGGGTGTGGAATCAGCCCCAGCATTTT
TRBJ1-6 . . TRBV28 CASSPPLNSPLHF TGTGCCAGCAGTCCCCCCTTGAATTCACCCCTCCACTTT
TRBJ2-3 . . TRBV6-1 CAGSVGGDGTDTQYF TGTGCCGGCAGTGTAGGAGGGGACGGCACAGATACGCAGTATTTT
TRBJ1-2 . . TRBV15 CATSQQGGNGYTF TGTGCCACCAGCCAACAGGGTGGAAATGGCTACACCTTC
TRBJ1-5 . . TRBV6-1 CASSDPDRSSNQPQHF TGTGCCAGCAGTGACCCAGACAGGTCCAGCAATCAGCCCCAGCATTTT
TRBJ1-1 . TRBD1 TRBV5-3 CARSGGTGVMNTEAFF TGTGCCAGAAGCGGTGGGACAGGGGTAATGAACACTGAAGCTTTCTTT
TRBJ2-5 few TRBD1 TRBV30 CAWSQGQGRGVTQYF TGTGCCTGGAGTCAAGGACAGGGCCGTGGGGTGACCCAGTACTTC
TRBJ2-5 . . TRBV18 CASSPPGWHPETQYF TGTGCCAGCTCACCCCCCGGGTGGCATCCAGAGACCCAGTACTTC
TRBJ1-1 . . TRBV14 CASSQDSVRGTEAFF TGTGCCAGCAGCCAAGATAGTGTCAGAGGCACTGAAGCTTTCTTT
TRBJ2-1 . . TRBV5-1 CASSLDLSSYNEQFF TGCGCCAGCAGCTTGGACCTGAGCTCCTACAATGAGCAGTTCTTC
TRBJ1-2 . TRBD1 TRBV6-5 CASNLGQGGGYTF TGTGCCAGCAACCTGGGACAGGGAGGTGGCTACACCTTC
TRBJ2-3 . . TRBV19 CASSDLVRQGSLADTQYF TGTGCCAGTAGTGATTTAGTCCGGCAGGGGAGTTTGGCAGATACGCAGTATTTT